The T cell receptor (beta chain) described here comes from a study of blood T cell repertoires in COVID-19. Germline lookup yields CDR1 SGHTA and CDR2 FQGNSA. This CDR3 contains 14 residues. The J segment lost 4 bases and the V segment lost 1 base, leaving 4 bases of the junction unmatched. Assay used: immunoSEQ multiplex PCR; TCRdb lists only in-frame clones, some missing. The sample consists of about 360,000 clones, around 87% of them appearing once. What was sequenced was PBMCs or T cells enriched from blood (not recorded which). V usage is TRBV7-2 and J usage is TRBJ2-7; 7 bases are shared with TRBD2. The sequence was obtained from a young man who had recovered from COVID-19. The CDR3 nucleotides read TGTGCCAGCAGCTTAGGGGGGGGTTGGTACGAGCAGTACTTC. Translation gives CASSLGGGWYEQYF.